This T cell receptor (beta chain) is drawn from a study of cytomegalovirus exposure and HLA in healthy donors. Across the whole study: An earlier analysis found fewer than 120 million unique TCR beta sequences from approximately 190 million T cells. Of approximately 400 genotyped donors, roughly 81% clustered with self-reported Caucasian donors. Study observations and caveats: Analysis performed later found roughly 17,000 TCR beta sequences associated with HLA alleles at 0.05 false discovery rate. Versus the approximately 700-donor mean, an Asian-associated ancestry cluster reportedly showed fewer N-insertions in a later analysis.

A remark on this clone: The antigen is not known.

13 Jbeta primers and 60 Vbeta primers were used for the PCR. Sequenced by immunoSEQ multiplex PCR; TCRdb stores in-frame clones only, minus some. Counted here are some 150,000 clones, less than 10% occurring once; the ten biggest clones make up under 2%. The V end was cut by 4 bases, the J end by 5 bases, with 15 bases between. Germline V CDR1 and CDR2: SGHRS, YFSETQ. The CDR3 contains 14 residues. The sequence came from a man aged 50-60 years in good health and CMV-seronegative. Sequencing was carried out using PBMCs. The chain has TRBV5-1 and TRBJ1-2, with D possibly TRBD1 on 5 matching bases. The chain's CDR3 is CASSPSGGEYGYTF. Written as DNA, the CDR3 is TGCGCCAGCAGCCCTTCAGGAGGGGAGTATGGCTACACCTTC.